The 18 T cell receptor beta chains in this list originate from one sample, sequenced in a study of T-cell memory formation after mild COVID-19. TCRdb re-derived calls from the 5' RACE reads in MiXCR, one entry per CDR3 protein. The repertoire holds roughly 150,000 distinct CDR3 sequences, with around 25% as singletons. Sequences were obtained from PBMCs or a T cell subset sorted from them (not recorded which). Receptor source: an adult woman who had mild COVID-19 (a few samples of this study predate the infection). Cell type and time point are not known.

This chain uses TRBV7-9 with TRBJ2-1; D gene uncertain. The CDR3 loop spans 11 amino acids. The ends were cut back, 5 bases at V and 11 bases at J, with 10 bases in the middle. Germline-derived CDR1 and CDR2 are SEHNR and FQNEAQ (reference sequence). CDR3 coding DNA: TGTGCCAGCAGCCCCCGGGTCCAGCAGTTCTTC. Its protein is CASSPRVQQFF.

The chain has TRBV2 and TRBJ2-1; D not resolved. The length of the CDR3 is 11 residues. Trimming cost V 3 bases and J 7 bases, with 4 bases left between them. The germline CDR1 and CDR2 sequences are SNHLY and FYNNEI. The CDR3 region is CASSEGNEQFF. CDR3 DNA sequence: TGTGCCAGCAGTGAGGGTAATGAGCAGTTCTTC.

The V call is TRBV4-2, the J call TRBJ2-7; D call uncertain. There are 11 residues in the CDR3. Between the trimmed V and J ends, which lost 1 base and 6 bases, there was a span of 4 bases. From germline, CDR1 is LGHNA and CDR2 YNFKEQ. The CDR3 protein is CASSQAREQYF. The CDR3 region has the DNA TGTGCCAGCAGCCAAGCCCGCGAGCAGTACTTC.

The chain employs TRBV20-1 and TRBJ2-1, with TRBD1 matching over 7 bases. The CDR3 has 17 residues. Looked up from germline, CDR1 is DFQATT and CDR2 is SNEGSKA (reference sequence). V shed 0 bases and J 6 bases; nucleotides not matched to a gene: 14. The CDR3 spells CSARDLEETGYRNEQFF. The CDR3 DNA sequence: TGCAGTGCTAGAGATTTGGAAGAGACAGGGTACCGCAATGAGCAGTTCTTC.

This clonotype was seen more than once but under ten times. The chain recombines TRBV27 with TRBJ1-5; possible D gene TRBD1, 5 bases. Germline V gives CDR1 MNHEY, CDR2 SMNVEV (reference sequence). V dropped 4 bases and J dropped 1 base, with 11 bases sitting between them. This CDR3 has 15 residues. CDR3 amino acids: CASSSAGLSNQPQHF. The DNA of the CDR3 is TGTGCCAGCAGTTCCGCAGGGTTAAGCAATCAGCCCCAGCATTTT.

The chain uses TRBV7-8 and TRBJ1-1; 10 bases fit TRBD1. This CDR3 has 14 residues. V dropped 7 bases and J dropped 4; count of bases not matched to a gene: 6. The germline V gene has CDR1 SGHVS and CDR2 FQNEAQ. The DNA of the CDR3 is TGTGCCAGCACCGAGGGACAGGGGATCACTGAAGCTTTCTTT. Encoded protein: CASTEGQGITEAFF. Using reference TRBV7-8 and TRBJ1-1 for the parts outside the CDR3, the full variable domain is GAGVSQSPRYKVAKRGQDVALRCDPISGHVSLFWYQQALGQGPEFLTYFQNEAQLDKSGLPSDRFFAERPEGSVSTLKIQRTQQEDSAVYLCASTEGQGITEAFFGQGTRLTVV.

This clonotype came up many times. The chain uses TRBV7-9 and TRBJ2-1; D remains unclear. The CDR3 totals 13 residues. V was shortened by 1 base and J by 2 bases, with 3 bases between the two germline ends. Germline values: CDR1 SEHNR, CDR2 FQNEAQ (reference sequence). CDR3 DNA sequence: TGTGCCAGCAGCTTAGACACCTACAATGAGCAGTTCTTC. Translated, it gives CASSLDTYNEQFF.

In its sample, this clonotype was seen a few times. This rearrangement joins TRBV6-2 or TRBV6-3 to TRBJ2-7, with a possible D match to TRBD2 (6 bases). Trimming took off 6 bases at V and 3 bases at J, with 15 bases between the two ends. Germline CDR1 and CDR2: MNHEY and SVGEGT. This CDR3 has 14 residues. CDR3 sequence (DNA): TGTGCCAGCAGCCTTGGAGGGATCGGCTACGAGCAGTACTTC. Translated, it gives CASSLGGIGYEQYF.

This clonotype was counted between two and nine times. CDR3 loop: CASSLQIKGVLDGYTF. In DNA form, the CDR3 reads TGTGCCAGCAGTTTACAGATTAAGGGAGTTCTCGATGGCTACACCTTC. The gene calls are TRBV7-9 and TRBJ1-2, with D uncertain. Germline lookup yields CDR1 SEHNR and CDR2 FQNEAQ (reference sequence). The CDR3 totals 16 residues. Deletions cut 6 bases from V and 6 bases from J, with 23 bases between.

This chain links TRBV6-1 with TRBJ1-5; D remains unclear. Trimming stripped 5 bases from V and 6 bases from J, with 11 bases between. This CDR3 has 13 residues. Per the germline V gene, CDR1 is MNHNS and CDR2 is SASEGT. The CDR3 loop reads CASSPSTRQPQHF. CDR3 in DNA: TGTGCCAGCAGTCCATCGACTCGTCAGCCCCAGCATTTT.

CDR3 DNA: TGTGCCAGCAGACGCCCCCTCGGCAGGGGGGTTTATGGCTACACCTTC. Translation gives CASRRPLGRGVYGYTF. The V call is TRBV6-5, the J call TRBJ1-2, with TRBD1 matching 7 bases. CDR1 and CDR2 from the germline V gene are MNHEY and SVGAGI. V shed 6 bases and J 5 bases; nucleotides not matched to a gene: 15. The CDR3 runs 16 residues.

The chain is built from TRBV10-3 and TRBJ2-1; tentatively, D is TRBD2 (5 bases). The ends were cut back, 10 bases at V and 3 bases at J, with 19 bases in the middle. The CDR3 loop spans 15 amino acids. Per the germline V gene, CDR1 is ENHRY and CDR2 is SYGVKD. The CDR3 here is CATDSGIGDYNEQFF. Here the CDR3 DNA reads TGTGCCACGGACTCCGGGATCGGCGACTACAATGAGCAGTTCTTC.

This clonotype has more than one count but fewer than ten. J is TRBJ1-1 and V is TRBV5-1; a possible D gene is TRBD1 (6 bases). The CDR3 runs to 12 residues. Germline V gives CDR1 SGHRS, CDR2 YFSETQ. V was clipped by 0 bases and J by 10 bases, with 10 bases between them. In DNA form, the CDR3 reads TGCGCCAGCAGCTTGGGGGGACACGCAGCTTTCTTT. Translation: CASSLGGHAAFF.

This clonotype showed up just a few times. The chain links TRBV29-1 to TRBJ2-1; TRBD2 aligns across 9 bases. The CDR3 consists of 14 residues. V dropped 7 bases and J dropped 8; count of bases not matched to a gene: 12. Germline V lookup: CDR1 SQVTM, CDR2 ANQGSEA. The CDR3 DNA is TGCAGCGCCTATTTAGCGGGAGTAGCTGATGAGCAGTTCTTC. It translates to CSAYLAGVADEQFF.

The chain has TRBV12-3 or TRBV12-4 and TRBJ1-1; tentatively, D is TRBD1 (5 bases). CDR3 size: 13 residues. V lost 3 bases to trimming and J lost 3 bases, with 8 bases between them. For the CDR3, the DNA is TGTGCCAGCAGTTTTATGGGGGACACTGAAGCTTTCTTT. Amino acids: CASSFMGDTEAFF.

The CDR3 nucleotides are TGCGCCAGCAGCCAGTGGGGGCGCCCCACAGATACGCAGTATTTT. Translated, it gives CASSQWGRPTDTQYF. This rearrangement joins TRBV4-1 to TRBJ2-3; TRBD1 might be the D (6 bases). The germline gives CDR1 MGHRA, CDR2 YSYEKL. V shed 3 bases and J shed 2 bases, with 12 bases lying between them. This CDR3 comprises 15 residues.

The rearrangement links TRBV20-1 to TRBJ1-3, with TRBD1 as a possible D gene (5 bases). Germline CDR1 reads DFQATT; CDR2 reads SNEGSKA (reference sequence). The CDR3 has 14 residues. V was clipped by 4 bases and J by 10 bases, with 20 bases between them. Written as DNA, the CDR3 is TGCAGTGCTACGACGGTTCTCCTGGACAATACCATATATTTT. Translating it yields CSATTVLLDNTIYF.

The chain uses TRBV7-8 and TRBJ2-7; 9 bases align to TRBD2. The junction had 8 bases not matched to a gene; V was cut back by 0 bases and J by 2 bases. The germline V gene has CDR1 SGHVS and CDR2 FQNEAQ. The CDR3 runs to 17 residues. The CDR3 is CASSLAASGDAPYEQYF. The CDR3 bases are TGTGCCAGCAGCTTAGCGGCTAGCGGGGACGCACCCTACGAGCAGTACTTC.